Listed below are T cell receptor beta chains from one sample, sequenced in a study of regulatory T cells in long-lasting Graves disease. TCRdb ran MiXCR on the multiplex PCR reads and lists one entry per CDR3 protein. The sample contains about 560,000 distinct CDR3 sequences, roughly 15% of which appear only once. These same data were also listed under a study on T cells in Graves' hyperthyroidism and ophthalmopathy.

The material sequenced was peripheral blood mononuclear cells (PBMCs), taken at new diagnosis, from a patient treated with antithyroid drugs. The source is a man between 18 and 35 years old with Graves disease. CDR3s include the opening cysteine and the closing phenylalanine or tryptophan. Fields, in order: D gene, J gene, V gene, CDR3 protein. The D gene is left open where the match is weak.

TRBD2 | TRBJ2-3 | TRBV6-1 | CASTPGGRASNTQYF
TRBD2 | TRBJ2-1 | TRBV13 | CASSLERGLAGYNEQFF
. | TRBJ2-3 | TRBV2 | CASRHRDPTDTQYF
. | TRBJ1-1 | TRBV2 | CASSERQGYTEAFF
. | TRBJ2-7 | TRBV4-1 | CASSQRGDGAYEQYF
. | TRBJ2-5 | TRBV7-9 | CASSKGVRETQYF
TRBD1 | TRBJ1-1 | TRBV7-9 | CASSFRWDSPDMNTEAFF
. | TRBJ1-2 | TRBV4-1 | CASSQDGAQANYGYTF
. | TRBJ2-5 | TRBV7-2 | CASTKASRGETQYF
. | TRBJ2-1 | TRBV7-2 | CASSPAGNSYNEQFF
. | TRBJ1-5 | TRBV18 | CASSPKGSNQPQHF
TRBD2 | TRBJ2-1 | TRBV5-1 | CASSLGSGTSVYRREQFF
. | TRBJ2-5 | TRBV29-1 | CSVDRVSQETQYF
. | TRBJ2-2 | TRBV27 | CASSFRDLNTGELFF
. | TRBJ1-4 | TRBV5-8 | CASSLGSVTNEKLFF
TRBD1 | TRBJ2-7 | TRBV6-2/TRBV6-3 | CASSEGMGQGKSEQYF
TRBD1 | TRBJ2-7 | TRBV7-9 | CASSPIGGGYEQYF
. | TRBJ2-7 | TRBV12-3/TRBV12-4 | CASSSHPGSYEQYF
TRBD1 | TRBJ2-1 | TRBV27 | CASSLGQGAQNEQFF
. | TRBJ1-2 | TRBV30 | CAWRSVGGRVVYGYTF
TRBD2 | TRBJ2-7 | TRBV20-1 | CSARVTSGVFFDSYEQYF
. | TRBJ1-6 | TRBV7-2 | CASSLMGTENSPLHF
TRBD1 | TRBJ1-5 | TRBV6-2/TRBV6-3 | CAGSSSFTDRGWNQPQHF
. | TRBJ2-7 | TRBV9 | CASSVGGRTIPYEQYF
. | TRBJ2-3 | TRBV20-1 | CSLNPTSTDTQYF
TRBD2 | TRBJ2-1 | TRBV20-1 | CSARTSGYTYNEQFF